One and the same sample provided the 18 T cell receptor beta chains below, sequenced in a study of T-cell reconstitution after alpha-beta-depleted transplantation in children. During its preparation, the TCRbeta library received unique molecular identifiers. One entry per CDR3 protein results from TCRdb running MiXCR on the PCR reads. The repertoire holds nearly 250,000 distinct CDR3 sequences, with roughly 8% as singletons. The source material was PBMCs, mostly from graft donor cells, sampled 180 days after TCRalphabeta/CD19-depleted stem cell transplant. These TCRs come from a male patient younger than 18 who had a stem cell transplant for acute lymphoblastic leukemia, so the T cells may come from the graft donor.

This clonotype has ten or more counts. V and J are TRBV11-2 and TRBJ2-1, with TRBD1 matching 7 bases. The trim removed 1 base at V and 2 bases at J, leaving 8 bases unmatched. From germline, CDR1 is SGHAT and CDR2 FQNNGV. The CDR3 spans 17 residues. CDR3 sequence reads: CASSLGGQSIPYNEQFF. The CDR3 nucleotides read TGTGCCAGCAGCTTAGGGGGACAGTCCATACCCTACAATGAGCAGTTCTTC.

For this clonotype: This clone may be a read error of a much larger clone one base away. The V gene is TRBV7-6, the J gene TRBJ1-1; weak D call: TRBD1 (5 bases). Germline loops: CDR1 SGHVS, CDR2 FNYEAQ. The CDR3 loop spans 14 amino acids. The CDR3 reads CASSSQREGTESFF. The CDR3 coding sequence is TGTGCCAGCAGTTCCCAGAGAGAGGGGACTGAATCTTTCTTT.

This clonotype was counted many times. The V call is TRBV7-2, the J call TRBJ2-5, with D perhaps TRBD1 (5 bases). V lost 1 base and J 4 bases, leaving 16 bases between the germline ends. CDR1 SGHTA and CDR2 FQGNSA come from the germline V gene. The CDR3 runs 16 residues. In nucleotides, the CDR3 is TGTGCCAGCAGCTTAGTAAGGGCAGGGAAGGCAGAGACCCAGTACTTC. It is translated as CASSLVRAGKAETQYF.

This clonotype was recorded at least ten times. The chain combines TRBV9 with TRBJ1-2; tentative D call: TRBD1 (5 bases). The CDR3 covers 14 residues. Germline V gives CDR1 SGDLS, CDR2 YYNGEE. With 7 bases removed from V and 8 bases from J, the gap between germline ends came to 21 bases. CDR3 nucleotides: TGTGCCAGCCGCAACGAACAGGTCCTCCTAGGCTACACCTTC. It specifies CASRNEQVLLGYTF.

This clonotype was recorded at least ten times. The chain recombines TRBV24-1 with TRBJ2-2, with TRBD1 matching over 10 bases. Germline-derived CDR1 and CDR2 are KGHDR and SFDVKD. The junction had 6 bases not matched to a gene; V was cut back by 5 bases and J by 1 base. This CDR3 has 17 residues. CDR3 DNA: TGTGCCACCAGTGGGCCCCGGACAGGGGGGAACACCGGGGAGCTGTTTTTT. Encoded protein: CATSGPRTGGNTGELFF.

This clonotype was counted ten times or more. This rearrangement joins TRBV20-1 to TRBJ2-3; 10 bases align to TRBD2. This CDR3 has 12 amino acids. The V gene end was trimmed by 0 bases and the J gene end by 11 bases; junction bases not matched to a gene: 2. The germline CDR1 and CDR2 sequences are DFQATT and SNEGSKA (reference sequence). The CDR3 here is CSARDLAGEQYF. As DNA, the CDR3 is TGCAGTGCTAGAGATCTAGCGGGGGAGCAGTATTTT.

This clonotype showed up many times. The genes are TRBV11-2 and TRBJ2-1; D uncertain. CDR1 and CDR2 from the germline V gene are SGHAT and FQNNGV. CDR3 length: 12 residues. Trimming stripped 2 bases from V and 12 bases from J, with 11 bases between. CDR3 region: CASSLPLSGQFF. The CDR3, as DNA: TGTGCCAGCAGCTTACCCCTCTCGGGGCAGTTCTTC.

Ten or more counts support this clonotype. V and J are TRBV20-1 and TRBJ2-7; 8 bases agree with TRBD1. Germline values: CDR1 DFQATT, CDR2 SNEGSKA (reference sequence). The CDR3 is 14 amino acids. Trimming cost V 5 bases and J 3 bases; bases outside gene matches: 9. CDR3 sequence (DNA): TGCAGTGCTCCTCCCGACAGGGGAGTCTACGAGCAGTACTTC. Encoded protein: CSAPPDRGVYEQYF.

This clonotype was counted ten times or more. CDR3 sequence reads: CSASLPGDRWTKLFF. In nucleotides, the CDR3 is TGCAGTGCTTCACTGCCCGGAGATCGGTGGACAAAACTGTTTTTT. The chain couples TRBV20-1 to TRBJ1-4; D remains unclear. This CDR3 spans 15 amino acids. V lost 5 bases and J 10 bases, leaving 23 bases between the germline ends. CDR1 DFQATT and CDR2 SNEGSKA come from the germline V gene (reference sequence).

This clonotype was observed many times. The chain has TRBV20-1 and TRBJ2-1; D is uncertain. The CDR3 extends over 14 amino acids. V lost 0 bases, J lost 5 bases, and 11 bases lay in between. Germline V gene lookup returns CDR1 DFQATT and CDR2 SNEGSKA (reference sequence). The CDR3 loop is CSARDHSRNNEQFF. CDR3 DNA: TGCAGTGCTAGAGATCACAGTAGAAACAATGAGCAGTTCTTC.

This clonotype was counted ten times or more. The gene calls are TRBV29-1 and TRBJ2-1; 13 bases are a match to TRBD2. Unmatched junction bases numbered 1, after V lost 3 bases and J lost 2 bases. Germline V gene sequence: CDR1 SQVTM, CDR2 ANQGSEA. The CDR3 extends over 15 amino acids. This chain's CDR3 is CSVEGTSGTYNEQFF. The CDR3 bases are TGCAGCGTTGAGGGGACTAGCGGGACCTACAATGAGCAGTTCTTC.

This clonotype was seen many times. The rearrangement joins TRBV18 to TRBJ1-4, with no clear D. The length of the CDR3 is 14 residues. V was trimmed by 3 bases and J by 5 bases, leaving 10 bases between them. CDR1 KGHSH and CDR2 LQKENI come from the germline V gene. CDR3: CASSPPRPNEKLFF. The CDR3 DNA reads TGTGCCAGCTCACCCCCCCGACCGAATGAAAAACTGTTTTTT. Using reference TRBV18 and TRBJ1-4 for the parts outside the CDR3, the full variable domain is NAGVMQNPRHLVRRRGQEARLRCSPMKGHSHVYWYRQLPEEGLKFMVYLQKENIIDESGMPKERFSAEFPKEGPSILRIQQVVRGDSAAYFCASSPPRPNEKLFFGSGTQLSVL.

This clonotype appeared many times. V is TRBV6-2 or TRBV6-3 and J is TRBJ2-3, with a possible D match to TRBD2 (6 bases). Looked up from germline, CDR1 is MNHEY and CDR2 is SVGEGT. This CDR3 contains 16 residues. With 1 base removed from V and 3 bases from J, the gap between germline ends came to 14 bases. CDR3 sequence reads: CASSYYSSGPTDTQYF. DNA for the CDR3: TGTGCCAGCAGTTACTATTCCAGCGGGCCTACAGATACGCAGTATTTT.

There are many counts of this clonotype. The genes are TRBV6-5 and TRBJ2-5, with D tentatively TRBD1 (5 bases). This CDR3 is 14 amino acids long. Germline CDR1 MNHEY, CDR2 SVGAGI. The V gene lost 0 bases and the J gene lost 2 bases, with 7 bases spanning the gap. This CDR3 reads CASSYSPGQETQYF. CDR3 in DNA: TGTGCCAGCAGTTACTCGCCAGGGCAAGAGACCCAGTACTTC.

This clonotype was recorded at least ten times. V is TRBV9 and J is TRBJ1-2; the D is unclear. Per germline, CDR1 SGDLS and CDR2 YYNGEE. The CDR3 sequence is 14 residues long. Trimming cost V 0 bases and J 6 bases, with 12 bases left between them. In DNA form, the CDR3 reads TGTGCCAGCAGCGTAGGAACAGCCCGGGATGGCTACACCTTC. Protein: CASSVGTARDGYTF.

This clonotype was observed many times. This chain links TRBV5-1 with TRBJ1-6; possible D gene TRBD1, 6 bases. The CDR3 extends over 15 amino acids. The germline V and J ends were trimmed by 0 bases and 5 bases, with 9 bases remaining between them. Germline V gene sequence: CDR1 SGHRS, CDR2 YFSETQ. CDR3 residues: CASSLDGGNNSPLHF. The CDR3 DNA sequence: TGCGCCAGCAGCTTGGACGGGGGCAATAATTCACCCCTCCACTTT. The whole variable domain, remainder taken from reference TRBV5-1 and TRBJ1-6, is KAGVTQTPRYLIKTRGQQVTLSCSPISGHRSVSWYQQTPGQGLQFLFEYFSETQRNKGNFPGRFSGRQFSNSRSEMNVSTLELGDSALYLCASSLDGGNNSPLHFGNGTRLTVT.

This clonotype was recorded many times. This chain joins TRBV7-9 and TRBJ2-1, with 7 nucleotides matching TRBD2. Trimming removed 8 bases from V and 2 bases from J; junction bases left unmatched: 12. The CDR3 runs 16 residues. The germline CDR1 and CDR2 sequences are SEHNR and FQNEAQ (reference sequence). CDR3 sequence (DNA): TGTGCCAGCCATCATGCCGCGGGAGCGGCCTACAATGAGCAGTTCTTC. Amino acid sequence: CASHHAAGAAYNEQFF.

This clonotype was seen at least ten times. The J gene is TRBJ2-7, the V gene TRBV15; 7 positions agree with TRBD1. This CDR3 is 15 amino acids long. The J segment lost 3 bases and the V segment lost 4 bases, leaving 9 bases of the junction unmatched. Germline CDR1 LNHNV, CDR2 YYDKDF (reference sequence). Here the CDR3 reads CATSTLWTGHYEQYF. Here the CDR3 DNA reads TGTGCCACCAGCACCCTATGGACAGGCCACTACGAGCAGTACTTC.